The rows below give T cell receptor beta chains drawn from one sample of a study of CD8+CD57+ T cells in acquired aplastic anemia. MiXCR was run by TCRdb on the reads, yielding one entry per CDR3 protein. The table has about 170,000 distinct CDR3 sequences, roughly 48% seen once. The sample was sorted CD4+, CD8+, or CD8+CD57+ T cells (not recorded which) from PBMCs. The receptors originated from a human donor with aplastic anemia. CDR3s include the opening cysteine and the closing phenylalanine or tryptophan. D genes are given only for firm matches. Some rows mark clone size as missing; the rest say once, few, many or name a class of expanded clone.

J: TRBJ1-2
D: -
size: -
V: TRBV19
DNA: TGTGCCAGTAGTATGGCCTATGGCTACACCTTC
CDR3: CASSMAYGYTF

J: TRBJ2-1
D: TRBD2
size: many
V: TRBV6-5
DNA: TGTGCCAGCAGTTACTCGGGGCGGGGGGACAATGAGCAGTTCTTC
CDR3: CASSYSGRGDNEQFF

J: TRBJ2-3
D: -
size: -
V: TRBV7-2
DNA: TGTGCCAGCAGGGTAGCGCCCGATACGCAGTATTTT
CDR3: CASRVAPDTQYF

J: TRBJ1-1
D: -
size: -
V: TRBV5-1
DNA: TGCGCCAGCAGCTTAGCGCCCATCGGGAGCACTGAAGCTTTCTTT
CDR3: CASSLAPIGSTEAFF

J: TRBJ2-7
D: -
size: many
V: TRBV2
DNA: TGTGCCAGCAGTGATTCAGGCTTATCCTACGAGCAGTACTTC
CDR3: CASSDSGLSYEQYF

J: TRBJ1-2
D: -
size: few
V: TRBV10-3
DNA: TGTGCCATCGAGGGAGTCCATAACTATGGCTACACCTTC
CDR3: CAIEGVHNYGYTF

J: TRBJ2-5
D: TRBD2
size: many
V: TRBV11-2
DNA: TGTGCCAGCAGCTTAGGGGGCGGGGGGGCATGGGAGACCCAGTACTTC
CDR3: CASSLGGGGAWETQYF

J: TRBJ1-2
D: TRBD1
size: many
V: TRBV25-1
DNA: TGTGCCAGCAGTGATGTACAGGGGCCGCTCTATGGCTACACCTTC
CDR3: CASSDVQGPLYGYTF

J: TRBJ1-5
D: -
size: many
V: TRBV19
DNA: TGTGCCAGTAGTATAGATCGGGAGGGTAATCAGCCCCAGCATTTT
CDR3: CASSIDREGNQPQHF

J: TRBJ2-1
D: TRBD2
size: -
V: TRBV29-1
DNA: TGCAGCGTTCCTAGCGGGGGCCCTAATGAGCAGTTCTTC
CDR3: CSVPSGGPNEQFF

J: TRBJ2-3
D: -
size: -
V: TRBV24-1
DNA: TGTGCCACCAGTGATGACCCCGGGACAGATACGCAGTATTTT
CDR3: CATSDDPGTDTQYF

J: TRBJ2-3
D: TRBD2
size: -
V: TRBV10-3
DNA: TGTGCCATCAGTTATAGCGGGGTTAGTACAGATACGCAGTATTTT
CDR3: CAISYSGVSTDTQYF

J: TRBJ2-1
D: -
size: few
V: TRBV15
DNA: TGTGCCACCAGCAGTTGGGGAAGGGGCAATGAGCAGTTCTTC
CDR3: CATSSWGRGNEQFF

J: TRBJ2-7
D: -
size: few
V: TRBV2
DNA: TGTGCCAGCAGGTGGACAGTCGCCGAGCAGTACTTC
CDR3: CASRWTVAEQYF

J: TRBJ2-7
D: TRBD1
size: -
V: TRBV2
DNA: TGTGCCAGCAGTGGGACAGGGGGCTCGGCCTACGAGCAGTGCTTC
CDR3: CASSGTGGSAYEQCF

J: TRBJ2-7
D: -
size: -
V: TRBV2
DNA: TGTGCCAGCGTTGGCGGATCCTCCTACGAGCAGTACTTC
CDR3: CASVGGSSYEQYF

J: TRBJ2-7
D: TRBD2
size: -
V: TRBV20-1
DNA: TGCAGTGCTAGAGTGGCGGGAGGGTTCTACGAGCAGTACTTC
CDR3: CSARVAGGFYEQYF

J: TRBJ2-3
D: TRBD2
size: -
V: TRBV29-1
DNA: TGCAGCGCCTGGGGAGCGGGAGTGGGAGATACGCAGTATTTT
CDR3: CSAWGAGVGDTQYF

J: TRBJ1-6
D: TRBD1
size: many
V: TRBV5-6
DNA: TGTGCCAGCAGCACGGGACAGGGTGGAAATTCACCCCTCCACTTT
CDR3: CASSTGQGGNSPLHF

J: TRBJ2-1
D: -
size: many
V: TRBV24-1
DNA: TGTGCCACCAGTGACACTAGCCGGAATGAGCAGTTCTTC
CDR3: CATSDTSRNEQFF

J: TRBJ1-5
D: TRBD1
size: -
V: TRBV20-1
DNA: TGCAGTGCTAGAGGCGGGACAGGAGATCAGCCCCAGCATTTT
CDR3: CSARGGTGDQPQHF

J: TRBJ1-1
D: TRBD1
size: many
V: TRBV5-1
DNA: TGCGCCAGCAGCTTGGACCCTCCCGGGACAGGGGACAACACTGAAGCTTTCTTT
CDR3: CASSLDPPGTGDNTEAFF

J: TRBJ2-2
D: -
size: many
V: TRBV9
DNA: TGTGCCAGCAGCGTAGGTATGGGGACACCTTACACCGGGGAGCTGTTTTTT
CDR3: CASSVGMGTPYTGELFF

J: TRBJ1-4
D: -
size: -
V: TRBV5-1
DNA: TGCGCCAGCAGCTTGAGAGCGCTCGGGGATGAAAAACTGTTTTTT
CDR3: CASSLRALGDEKLFF

J: TRBJ2-5
D: TRBD2
size: many
V: TRBV20-1
DNA: TGCAGTGCTAGAGGCCCTGTGGAACGGGAGGGGAGGACCCAGTACTTC
CDR3: CSARGPVEREGRTQYF

J: TRBJ1-6
D: -
size: many
V: TRBV6-1
DNA: TGTGCCAGCAGCGGGGGCGGCTATTCTGATAATTCACCCCTCCACTTT
CDR3: CASSGGGYSDNSPLHF

J: TRBJ2-5
D: -
size: medium-sized
V: TRBV7-3
DNA: TGTGCCAGCAGCTTAAACGTGGGGGAGACCCAGTACTTC
CDR3: CASSLNVGETQYF

J: TRBJ1-1
D: -
size: many
V: TRBV12-3/TRBV12-4
DNA: TGTGCCAGCAGTGGCGCCGACAGGAAACAACCGAACACTGAAGCTTTCTTT
CDR3: CASSGADRKQPNTEAFF

J: TRBJ2-7
D: TRBD2
size: -
V: TRBV2
DNA: TGTGCCCGGGGGAGGGCGGAGTCCGAGCAGTACTTC
CDR3: CARGRAESEQYF

J: TRBJ1-1
D: -
size: -
V: TRBV15
DNA: TGTGCCACCAGCGAACAGGGCAACACTGAAGCTTCCTTT
CDR3: CATSEQGNTEASF

J: TRBJ2-2
D: -
size: -
V: TRBV6-2/TRBV6-3
DNA: TGTGCCAGCAGTTACTCGAGACGGGATTCGAACACCGGGGGGCTGTTTTTT
CDR3: CASSYSRRDSNTGGLFF

J: TRBJ2-7
D: -
size: -
V: TRBV20-1
DNA: TGCAGTTACAGTGGAACCTCCTACGAGCAGTACTTC
CDR3: CSYSGTSYEQYF

J: TRBJ2-5
D: -
size: -
V: TRBV3-1
DNA: TGTGCCGGCAGCCTTAGGGGGGGGCAAGAGACCCAGTACTTC
CDR3: CAGSLRGGQETQYF

J: TRBJ2-7
D: TRBD2
size: -
V: TRBV10-3
DNA: TGTGCCACCGGGACTAGCGGGAGCTACGAGCAGTACTTC
CDR3: CATGTSGSYEQYF

J: TRBJ2-1
D: -
size: -
V: TRBV7-9
DNA: TGTGCCAGCAGCTTACCCCAGGGGGAGCAGTTCTTC
CDR3: CASSLPQGEQFF

J: TRBJ1-2
D: TRBD1
size: -
V: TRBV24-1
DNA: TGTGCCACCAGTGATGGGACAGGGCCTTACTATGGCTACACCTTC
CDR3: CATSDGTGPYYGYTF

J: TRBJ2-3
D: -
size: -
V: TRBV24-1
DNA: TGTGCCACCAGTGATGCGGAGACTAGCACAGATACGCAGTATTTT
CDR3: CATSDAETSTDTQYF

J: TRBJ2-7
D: -
size: many
V: TRBV19
DNA: TGTGCCAGTAGTATGGGAGTCTCCTACGAGCAGTACTTC
CDR3: CASSMGVSYEQYF

J: TRBJ2-5
D: TRBD2
size: -
V: TRBV7-7
DNA: TGTGCTAGCAGCGGGCGGGGGGGCCAAGAGACCCAGTACTTC
CDR3: CASSGRGGQETQYF

J: TRBJ1-5
D: -
size: many
V: TRBV5-6
DNA: TGTGCCAGCAGTCGTCTTGGTGTCCCCGGGGATAGCAATCAGCCCCAGCATTTT
CDR3: CASSRLGVPGDSNQPQHF

J: TRBJ2-1
D: -
size: once
V: TRBV25-1
DNA: TGTGCCAGCAGTGAACCAGGGGCCGGGACCGGGGAGCTGTTCTTC
CDR3: CASSEPGAGTGELFF

J: TRBJ2-5
D: -
size: -
V: TRBV20-1
DNA: TGCAGTGCTAGGACTAGTTTTGAGACCCAGTACTTC
CDR3: CSARTSFETQYF

J: TRBJ1-1
D: TRBD1
size: -
V: TRBV19
DNA: TGTGCCAGTAGAACGGGACAGCACGAAGCTTTCTTT
CDR3: CASRTGQHEAFF

J: TRBJ1-1
D: -
size: -
V: TRBV5-1
DNA: TGCGCCAGCAGCCCTACCGACACCTCTGAAGCTTTCTTT
CDR3: CASSPTDTSEAFF

J: TRBJ2-1
D: TRBD2
size: -
V: TRBV25-1
DNA: TGTGCCAGCCCCGAAACCCCACTAGCGGCTCACCGCTACAATGAGCAGTTCTTC
CDR3: CASPETPLAAHRYNEQFF

J: TRBJ2-7
D: -
size: -
V: TRBV13
DNA: TGTGCCAGCAGCCCAGAATGGGAACCCTACGAGCAGTACTTC
CDR3: CASSPEWEPYEQYF

J: TRBJ2-3
D: -
size: many
V: TRBV11-2
DNA: TGTGCCAGCAGCTTAGGTCGGGCCCGGGACCTCCGGCAGTCGCAGTATTTT
CDR3: CASSLGRARDLRQSQYF

J: TRBJ1-6
D: TRBD1
size: -
V: TRBV20-1
DNA: TGCAGTGCTAGAGATAGGGACAGGGAAAATTCACCCCTCCACTTT
CDR3: CSARDRDRENSPLHF

J: TRBJ2-5
D: TRBD2
size: -
V: TRBV13
DNA: TGTGCCAGCGGCCCATACAGCGGGGGGGCTGAGACCCAGTACTTC
CDR3: CASGPYSGGAETQYF

J: TRBJ1-6
D: TRBD1
size: few
V: TRBV24-1
DNA: TGTGCCACCAGTGATTTGTTACAGGGGGAAAATTCACCCCTCCACTTT
CDR3: CATSDLLQGENSPLHF

J: TRBJ2-7
D: -
size: -
V: TRBV5-1
DNA: TGCGCCAGCAGCTTGGGGAACAGGAGGAGCTCCTACGAGCAGTACTTC
CDR3: CASSLGNRRSSYEQYF

J: TRBJ2-5
D: TRBD2
size: -
V: TRBV6-4
DNA: TGTGCCAGCAGTGAGCAAGCGGGGGCCCAAGAGACCCAGTACTTC
CDR3: CASSEQAGAQETQYF

J: TRBJ2-2
D: -
size: -
V: TRBV2
DNA: TGTGCCAGCATTCGGCAGGGAGGGGAGCTGTTTTTT
CDR3: CASIRQGGELFF

J: TRBJ2-3
D: TRBD1
size: -
V: TRBV20-1
DNA: TGCAGTGCTAGAGGGACAGGGAGTACTTCAGATACGCAGTATTTT
CDR3: CSARGTGSTSDTQYF

J: TRBJ1-6
D: -
size: -
V: TRBV2
DNA: TGTGCCAGCAGTGGGTTTGCCGATTCACCCCTCCACTTT
CDR3: CASSGFADSPLHF